The present entry profiles one T cell receptor beta chain with its context. The data belong to a study of T cells in Graves' hyperthyroidism and ophthalmopathy. The source material, RNA transcripts, was used to amplify TCR beta CDR3 regions. A set of HTBI primers served as the primers for a first-round RT-PCR of the TCR CDR3. MiXCR was run by TCRdb on the multiplex PCR reads, yielding one entry per CDR3 protein. This table holds about 840,000 distinct CDR3 sequences, approximately 40% found once. The germline V gene encodes CDR1 SQVTM and CDR2 ANQGSEA. The CDR3 has 14 amino acids. V gave up 4 bases and J gave up 7 bases; unmatched junction bases: 7.

The receptor's source is a man aged 18 to 30 with Graves' hyperthyroidism. The gene calls are TRBV29-1 and TRBJ2-1, with 10 bases that match TRBD2. Sequenced sample: blood. The CDR3 spells CSVGRAGGWNEQFF. The CDR3 nucleotides read TGCAGCGTTGGTCGAGCGGGAGGGTGGAATGAGCAGTTCTTC.